Included here is one T cell receptor beta chain sequence, with context. Its antigen is not known. The data belong to a study of T cell responses to AZD1222 COVID-19 vaccine. Regarding the study as a whole: Reports indicate that nearly half of spike-specific TCRs are directed at unmutated variant regions.

Trimming removed 6 bases at V and 3 bases at J, with 18 bases between. From germline, CDR1 is MDHEN and CDR2 SYDVKM. The CDR3 extends over 16 amino acids. Clones were read by immunoSEQ multiplex PCR, and TCRdb kept only the in-frame ones, dropping some. The sample includes 95,000 to 150,000 clones, approximately 92% of them seen just once. The material sequenced was peripheral blood, taken 28 days after the second AZD1222 dose. The J gene is TRBJ1-3, the V gene TRBV28; D might be TRBD1 (5 bases). The receptor's source is an adult who received the AZD1222 COVID-19 vaccine. The CDR3: CASSLPPGRRGNTIYF. The CDR3 region has the DNA TGTGCCAGCAGCCTACCCCCAGGGCGACGTGGAAACACCATATATTTT.